This T cell receptor beta chain was obtained from a study of CD8 T cells in Susac syndrome (dated by TCRdb to about 2019). About the full investigation: Of the Susac syndrome patients who were sequenced, about eight were in clinical remission while about six had clinically active disease. At the time of blood withdrawal, Susac syndrome patients were either therapy-naive, taking corticosteroids (with some also receiving IVIg), or on IVIg alone. The study used repertoire sequencing to test whether antigen drove CD8+ T cell activation and differentiation in Susac syndrome.

A remark on this clonotype: Its target antigen remains unknown. The sample holds no much larger clone one base away, and base qualities are not on file.

What the research found in general, with its limitations: The TCR sequencing and HLA analysis was acknowledged to have included a relatively small number of individuals. In the CD4+ T cell repertoire of Susac syndrome patients, clonal expansion was not detected.

RNA was extracted using the RNeasy kit, and about 0.45 to 1 ug of the RNA was reverse transcribed with random hexamers. TCR beta CDR3 regions were amplified with the immunoSEQ multiplex PCR assay covering 54 Vbeta and 13 Jbeta segments. To correct PCR amplification bias, a synthetic template baseline was used for both primer optimization and computational correction. From the authors' description of their analysis: Only productive sequences were kept, with reads annotated to V, D and J genes according to IMGT and analyzed in immunoSEQ Analyzer. Clonality was computed as one minus Shannon entropy normalized by log2 of the number of productive unique sequences. Public and private clones were assessed among the 100 most prevalent clones of each patient and control. Clones were defined as Susac-specific if absent from the healthy and MS cohorts, from approximately 1,100 published viral clones and from other ImmuneACCESS disease sequences. TCRdb reprocessed the public reads (quality trimming at Q25 with fastp, clone calling with MiXCR) and kept in-frame beta chains. Every entry covers one CDR3 protein and lists the most common genes and DNA from its rows. The V and J calls follow TCRdb's processing rather than the paper's. For this sample the table gives roughly 200,000 distinct CDR3 sequences, of which approximately 94% were detected only once. 0.12% of the sample lies in the top ten.

Peripheral blood CD8+ and CD4+ T cells from healthy donors, Susac syndrome patients and multiple sclerosis patients were profiled using high-throughput TCR beta sequencing. The Susac syndrome patients fulfilled recently defined diagnostic criteria for definite or probable disease. Bulk CD8+ and CD4+ T cells were purified by magnetic negative isolation, while CD8+ TEMRA cells were enriched using FACS. Blood was drawn into EDTA tubes, processed within 24 hours, and PBMCs were isolated by density gradient centrifugation. PBMCs intended for TCR sequencing were cryopreserved in liquid nitrogen and were subsequently thawed in a 37 degrees C water bath. A purity of at least 90% was achieved for sorted or isolated CD4+, CD8+ and CD8+ TEMRA cells. CDR1 and CDR2 are drawn from the germline V gene: SQVTM, ANQGSEA. V sheds 3 bases and J sheds 8 bases, leaving 13 bases between their ends. The CDR3 starts with the cysteine, ends with the phenylalanine, and has 13 residues. Just CDR3 DNA is preserved here, 39 bases in frame from base 1.

The receptor chain draws on TRBV29-1 and TRBJ1-4, with the D gene call left open. The receptor was isolated from a human donor with Susac syndrome. The sequenced sample was CD4+ T cells from PBMCs. The DNA sequence is as follows: TGCAGCGTTGAGAGAGGGATGGGAGAAAAACTGTTTTTT. The encoded protein is CSVERGMGEKLFF. Outside the CDR3, residues come from the reference TRBV29-1 and TRBJ1-4 proteins, so the full variable domain is: SAVISQKPSRDICQRGTSLTIQCQVDSQVTMMFWYRQQPGQSLTLIATANQGSEATYESGFVIDKFPISRPNLTFSTLTVSNMSPEDSSIYLCSVERGMGEKLFFGSGTQLSVL.